Shown below are 27 T cell receptor beta chains from a single sample sequenced in a study of beta chain features in type 1 diabetes. Study results and limitations: Shorter TCRB CDR3s, moderately but significantly so, marked every one of the four CD4+ subsets in Type 1 diabetes patients.

Sequencing targeted expressed TCRB transcripts, as all isolated RNA had been reverse transcribed. Produced via immunoSEQ multiplex PCR; TCRdb's table is partial and in-frame only. This table holds 250,000 to 350,000 clones, approximately 15% found once. These receptors lack a known antigen. The sequencing input was naive CD4+ T cells from blood. All receptors derive from a man aged 25 to 45 with type 1 diabetes.

On this clone: In the same sample, other DNA sequences code for this CDR3. The chain has TRBV28 and TRBJ2-7; perhaps TRBD2 as D (6 bases). This CDR3 comprises 14 residues. V lost 1 base, J lost 4 bases, and 11 bases lay in between. CDR1 is MDHEN, CDR2 SYDVKM, per germline. The CDR3 here is CASSLSGVSYEQYF. The DNA for the CDR3 is TGTGCCAGCAGTTTATCGGGAGTTAGTTACGAGCAGTACTTC.

This clone was found a few times. The chain recombines TRBV29-1 with TRBJ2-7; D possibly corresponds to TRBD2 (6 bases). V was trimmed by 6 bases and J by 9 bases, leaving 24 bases between them. CDR1 is SQVTM and CDR2 is ANQGSEA in the germline V gene. CDR3 length: 14 amino acids. The CDR3 nucleotides are TGCAGCGTAGGCTCGCCATTCAACTTGCGGGGGCAGTACTTC. Residues: CSVGSPFNLRGQYF.

This chain connects TRBV7-8 to TRBJ2-7, with 9 positions matching TRBD1. Looked up from germline, CDR1 is SGHVS and CDR2 is FQNEAQ. The CDR3 extends over 15 amino acids. J lost 5 bases, V lost 5 bases, and 10 bases had no gene match. The CDR3 is CASSRRRGQGHEQYF. As DNA, the CDR3 is TGTGCCAGCAGCCGAAGAAGGGGACAGGGCCACGAGCAGTACTTC.

The J gene is TRBJ1-1, the V gene TRBV5-1; D is perhaps TRBD1 (5 bases). V was clipped by 2 bases and J by 4 bases, with 12 bases between them. The germline CDR1 and CDR2 sequences are SGHRS and YFSETQ. The CDR3 covers 14 residues. The CDR3 bases are TGCGCCAGCAGCTTCGGGGGAAAAGGCACTGAAGCTTTCTTT. Its translation: CASSFGGKGTEAFF.

The chain couples TRBV9 to TRBJ2-1; a possible D gene is TRBD2 (5 bases). Trimming took off 4 bases at V and 2 bases at J, with 13 bases between the two ends. The CDR3 has 15 residues. The germline V gene has CDR1 SGDLS and CDR2 YYNGEE. DNA for the CDR3: TGTGCCAGCAGCCCAGCGGCATCCCCCTACAATGAGCAGTTCTTC. Its translation is CASSPAASPYNEQFF.

The gene calls are TRBV30 and TRBJ2-5; D is undetermined. The V end was cut by 0 bases, the J end by 5 bases, with 16 bases between. Germline V gene lookup returns CDR1 GTSNPN and CDR2 SVGIG (reference sequence). There are 15 residues in the CDR3. The CDR3 is CAWSVRKRSVETQYF. The CDR3 nucleotides read TGTGCCTGGAGTGTACGGAAACGGAGTGTCGAGACCCAGTACTTC. The full variable domain, its missing parts supplied by reference TRBV30 and TRBJ2-5, is SQTIHQWPATLVQPVGSPLSLECTVEGTSNPNLYWYRQAAGRGLQLLFYSVGIGQISSEVPQNLSASRPQDRQFILSSKKLLLSDSGFYLCAWSVRKRSVETQYFGPGTRLLVL.

The chain employs TRBV7-2 and TRBJ1-1, with no clear D. The CDR3 runs 11 residues. V was shortened by 2 bases and J by 5 bases, with 3 bases between the two germline ends. In germline, CDR1 is SGHTA, CDR2 FQGNSA. DNA of the CDR3: TGTGCCAGCAGCTTATATACTGAAGCTTTCTTT. Amino acids: CASSLYTEAFF.

This clone appeared a few times. The V and J genes are TRBV10-3 and TRBJ2-1, with TRBD2 identical over 8 bases. The J segment lost 9 bases and the V segment lost 0 bases, leaving 10 bases of the junction unmatched. Germline V gene data show CDR1 as ENHRY and CDR2 as SYGVKD. The CDR3 sequence is 16 residues long. CDR3 amino acids: CAISESTGGRLGEQFF. Here the CDR3 DNA reads TGTGCCATCAGTGAGTCAACAGGCGGGAGGTTGGGTGAGCAGTTCTTC.

The chain is built from TRBV25-1 and TRBJ2-5, with 11 nucleotides matching TRBD2. From germline, CDR1 is MGHDK and CDR2 SYGVNS. V shed 6 bases and J 5 bases; nucleotides not matched to a gene: 2. The CDR3 totals 13 residues. The CDR3 sequence is CASRLAGGETQYF. The CDR3 region has the DNA TGTGCCAGCAGGCTAGCGGGAGGTGAGACCCAGTACTTC.

The sample holds a few counts of this clone. The chain has TRBV7-2 and TRBJ2-1; 10 positions match TRBD2. CDR3 length: 15 amino acids. The J segment lost 3 bases and the V segment lost 5 bases, leaving 4 bases of the junction unmatched. Per the germline V gene, CDR1 is SGHTA and CDR2 is FQGNSA. CDR3 in amino acids: CASSRAGGGYNEQFF. CDR3 DNA sequence: TGTGCCAGCAGCCGAGCGGGAGGGGGCTACAATGAGCAGTTCTTC.

The chain is built from TRBV27 and TRBJ2-5; tentative D call: TRBD2 (6 bases). Per the germline V gene, CDR1 is MNHEY and CDR2 is SMNVEV (reference sequence). The CDR3 has 16 residues. The V end lost 1 base, the J end lost 5 bases, and 17 bases lay between the germline ends. The DNA for the CDR3 is TGTGCCAGCAGTTTATTTGTCCCCCCCCGGGGGGAGACCCAGTACTTC. This gives the protein CASSLFVPPRGETQYF.

This clone turned up a few times. CDR3 loop: CASSGPSERENTGELFF. CDR3 DNA sequence: TGTGCCAGCAGCGGCCCCTCGGAGCGGGAGAACACCGGGGAGCTGTTTTTT. The chain recombines TRBV7-9 with TRBJ2-2; the match to TRBD2 covers 7 bases. Germline V CDR1 and CDR2: SEHNR, FQNEAQ (reference sequence). V lost 5 bases and J lost 1; bases outside the gene matches: 10. The CDR3 loop spans 17 amino acids.

This clone was detected only a few times. The J gene is TRBJ2-5, the V gene TRBV30; no definite D call. The V end lost 2 bases, the J end lost 5 bases, and 9 bases lay between the germline ends. The CDR3 has 12 amino acids. Germline V gene lookup returns CDR1 GTSNPN and CDR2 SVGIG (reference sequence). The CDR3 spells CAWSSSRETQYF. In nucleotides, the CDR3 is TGTGCCTGGAGTAGTTCGCGGGAGACCCAGTACTTC. Full variable domain (remainder filled in from reference TRBV30 and TRBJ2-5): SQTIHQWPATLVQPVGSPLSLECTVEGTSNPNLYWYRQAAGRGLQLLFYSVGIGQISSEVPQNLSASRPQDRQFILSSKKLLLSDSGFYLCAWSSSRETQYFGPGTRLLVL.

The chain joins TRBV20-1 to TRBJ2-1; the D is unclear. Germline V gives CDR1 DFQATT, CDR2 SNEGSKA (reference sequence). The CDR3 sequence is 9 residues long. Trimming cost V 2 bases and J 12 bases, with 5 bases left between them. The CDR3 nucleotides read TGCAGTGCTAGAAAGCGGCAGTTCTTC. Translating gives CSARKRQFF.

This clone was counted only a few times. The chain uses TRBV28 and TRBJ1-5; D unclear. V lost 1 base, J lost 4 bases, and 8 bases lay in between. CDR1 and CDR2 (germline): MDHEN, SYDVKM. The CDR3 is made up of 14 amino acids. The CDR3 region is CASSLSTTNQPQHF. The CDR3 nucleotides are TGTGCCAGCAGTTTATCTACTACGAATCAGCCCCAGCATTTT.

J is TRBJ2-5 and V is TRBV29-1; no definite D call. The CDR3 has 13 residues. From germline, CDR1 is SQVTM and CDR2 ANQGSEA. Trimming pared 4 bases from V and 2 bases from J, leaving 11 bases between. The CDR3 DNA reads as TGCAGCGTTGGTGGGCAGAATCAAGAGACCCAGTACTTC. Encoded protein: CSVGGQNQETQYF.

This clone turned up a few times. The junction departs from the called germline gene at one end, perhaps through a read error. This chain joins TRBV11-2 and TRBJ2-1; possible D gene TRBD2, 5 bases. Germline V lookup: CDR1 SGHAT, CDR2 FQNNGV. The CDR3 contains 12 residues. The CDR3 DNA follows: TGTGCCAGCAGCATCGACGGGGAATCTGTCCTCTTC. It codes for CASSIDGESVLF.

J is TRBJ1-5 and V is TRBV5-1; 7 bases line up with TRBD1. The CDR3 has 14 residues. Germline CDR1 reads SGHRS; CDR2 reads YFSETQ. Germline trimming cut 3 bases from V and 7 bases from J; bases unmatched to any gene: 7. CDR3: CASSYTGDGQPQHF. The CDR3 DNA follows: TGCGCCAGCAGCTACACAGGGGACGGGCAGCCCCAGCATTTT. Drawing the rest from reference TRBV5-1 and TRBJ1-5, the complete variable domain is KAGVTQTPRYLIKTRGQQVTLSCSPISGHRSVSWYQQTPGQGLQFLFEYFSETQRNKGNFPGRFSGRQFSNSRSEMNVSTLELGDSALYLCASSYTGDGQPQHFGDGTRLSIL.

This chain links TRBV6-5 with TRBJ2-7; the match to TRBD1 covers 7 bases. V gave up 2 bases and J gave up 2 bases; unmatched junction bases: 6. Germline V gene sequence: CDR1 MNHEY, CDR2 SVGAGI. This CDR3 has 15 amino acids. Here the CDR3 DNA reads TGTGCCAGCAGTTACACCGGGACAGATGCCTACGAGCAGTACTTC. Its translation is CASSYTGTDAYEQYF.

This clone was found a few times. The genes are TRBV7-9 and TRBJ2-3, with a tentative D call TRBD2 (5 bases). Germline values: CDR1 SEHNR, CDR2 FQNEAQ (reference sequence). The CDR3 sequence is 14 residues long. Trimming took 5 bases from V and 4 from J, leaving 13 bases between them. In nucleotides, the CDR3 is TGTGCCAGCAGCATCGACGCCGGGGCAGATACGCAGTATTTT. It encodes CASSIDAGADTQYF.

V gene TRBV19 combines with J gene TRBJ1-5; D remains ambiguous. This CDR3 spans 12 amino acids. Germline V gene data show CDR1 as LNHDA and CDR2 as SQIVND (reference sequence). Trimming removed 6 bases at V and 4 bases at J, with 7 bases between. The CDR3 sequence is CASRGGNQPQHF. The CDR3 DNA follows: TGTGCCAGTAGGGGAGGAAATCAGCCCCAGCATTTT.

The chain couples TRBV5-1 to TRBJ2-7, with 7 bases matching TRBD1. Germline values: CDR1 SGHRS, CDR2 YFSETQ. J was trimmed by 2 bases and V by 1 base; bases with no gene match: 6. The CDR3 runs 15 residues. The CDR3 DNA is TGCGCCAGCAGCTTGATATCAGGGGGTCCCTACGAGCAGTACTTC. Translating it yields CASSLISGGPYEQYF.

The chain uses TRBV13 and TRBJ2-1, with 7 positions matching TRBD2. CDR1 is PRHDT and CDR2 is FYEKMQ in the germline V gene (reference sequence). This CDR3 spans 15 amino acids. V lost 5 bases and J lost 0; bases outside the gene matches: 4. The CDR3 loop reads CASSLRTSSYNEQFF. CDR3 in DNA: TGTGCCAGCAGCCTGCGGACTAGCTCCTACAATGAGCAGTTCTTC.

The table lists this clone with a few counts. The chain is built from TRBV30 and TRBJ2-7, with a weak D call TRBD1 (8 bases). Trimming stripped 5 bases from V and 5 bases from J, with 19 bases between. This CDR3 region has 14 residues. The germline V gene encodes CDR1 GTSNPN and CDR2 SVGIG (reference sequence). CDR3 in amino acids: CAWGGDRMVHEQYF. Written as DNA, the CDR3 is TGTGCCTGGGGGGGGGACAGGATGGTCCACGAGCAGTACTTC.

This clone was seen a handful of times. The chain joins TRBV28 to TRBJ2-7; 15 bases align to TRBD2. CDR3 size: 19 residues. Germline CDR1 MDHEN, CDR2 SYDVKM. V shed 5 bases, J shed 2 bases, and the junction held 13 bases outside the gene matches. In DNA form, the CDR3 reads TGTGCCAGCAGTCCCCACCTCGGACTAGCGGGAGGGAAAGCCTACGAGCAGTACTTC. Translated: CASSPHLGLAGGKAYEQYF.

The rearrangement joins TRBV25-1 to TRBJ2-2, with D possibly TRBD1 on 5 matching bases. Trimming removed 8 bases from V and 5 bases from J, with 15 bases in between. This CDR3 has 14 amino acids. CDR1 is MGHDK and CDR2 is SYGVNS in the germline V gene. The CDR3 spells CASYSPGWTGELFF. For the CDR3, the DNA is TGTGCCAGCTATTCTCCAGGGTGGACCGGGGAGCTGTTTTTT.

The rearrangement links TRBV15 to TRBJ2-3; a possible D gene is TRBD2 (5 bases). The germline gives CDR1 LNHNV, CDR2 YYDKDF (reference sequence). Trimming removed 0 bases at V and 4 bases at J, with 14 bases between. The CDR3 has 16 amino acids. CDR3 region: CATSRDRTRMADTQYF. The CDR3 coding sequence is TGTGCCACCAGCAGAGATCGCACTAGAATGGCAGATACGCAGTATTTT.